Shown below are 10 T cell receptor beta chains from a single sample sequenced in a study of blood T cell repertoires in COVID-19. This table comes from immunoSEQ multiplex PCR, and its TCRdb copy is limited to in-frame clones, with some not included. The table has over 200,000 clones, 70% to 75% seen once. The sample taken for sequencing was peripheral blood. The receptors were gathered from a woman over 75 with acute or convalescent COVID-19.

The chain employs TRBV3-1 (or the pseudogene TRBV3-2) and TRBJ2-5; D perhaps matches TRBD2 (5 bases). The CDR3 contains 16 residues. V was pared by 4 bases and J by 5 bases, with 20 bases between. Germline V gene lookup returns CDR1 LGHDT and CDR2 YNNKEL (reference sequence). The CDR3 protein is CASSLRSGSSSETQYF. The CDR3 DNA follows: TGTGCCAGCAGCCTGAGAAGCGGCTCTTCGAGTGAGACCCAGTACTTC.

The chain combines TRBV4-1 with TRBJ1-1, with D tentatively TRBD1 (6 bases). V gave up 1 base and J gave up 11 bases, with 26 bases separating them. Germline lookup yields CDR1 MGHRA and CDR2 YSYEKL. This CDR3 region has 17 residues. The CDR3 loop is CASSQGHGGGGVALAFF. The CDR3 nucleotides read TGCGCCAGCAGCCAAGGCCATGGAGGGGGGGGCGTAGCGCTGGCTTTCTTT.

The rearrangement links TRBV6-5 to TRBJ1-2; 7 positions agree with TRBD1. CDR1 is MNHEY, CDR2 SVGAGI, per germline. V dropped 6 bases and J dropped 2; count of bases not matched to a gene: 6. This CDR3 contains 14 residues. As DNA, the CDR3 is TGTGCCAGCAGGCTCCGACAGGGAAACTATGGCTACACCTTC. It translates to CASRLRQGNYGYTF.

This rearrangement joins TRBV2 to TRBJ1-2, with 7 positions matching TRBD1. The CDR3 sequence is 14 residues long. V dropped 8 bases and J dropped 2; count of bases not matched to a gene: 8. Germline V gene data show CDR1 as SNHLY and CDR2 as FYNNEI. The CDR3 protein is CASRVGDRNYGYTF. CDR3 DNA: TGTGCCAGCCGAGTCGGGGACAGAAACTATGGCTACACCTTC.

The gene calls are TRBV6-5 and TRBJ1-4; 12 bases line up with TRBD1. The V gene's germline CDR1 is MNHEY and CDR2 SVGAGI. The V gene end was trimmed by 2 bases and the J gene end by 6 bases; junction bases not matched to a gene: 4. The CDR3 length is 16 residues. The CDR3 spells CASSYGTGGVYEKLFF. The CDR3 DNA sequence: TGTGCCAGCAGTTACGGGACAGGGGGCGTATATGAAAAACTGTTTTTT.

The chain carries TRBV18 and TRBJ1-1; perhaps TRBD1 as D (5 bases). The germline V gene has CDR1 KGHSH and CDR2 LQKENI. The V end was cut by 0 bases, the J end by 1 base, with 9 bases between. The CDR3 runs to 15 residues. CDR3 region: CASSPPEGSNTEAFF. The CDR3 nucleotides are TGTGCCAGCTCACCACCGGAGGGGTCGAACACTGAAGCTTTCTTT.

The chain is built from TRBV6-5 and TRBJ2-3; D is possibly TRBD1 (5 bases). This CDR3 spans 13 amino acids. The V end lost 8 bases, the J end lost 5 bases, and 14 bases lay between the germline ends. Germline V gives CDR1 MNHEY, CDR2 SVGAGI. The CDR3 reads CASGTQVGDTQYF. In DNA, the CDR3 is TGTGCCAGCGGAACACAGGTCGGAGATACGCAGTATTTT.

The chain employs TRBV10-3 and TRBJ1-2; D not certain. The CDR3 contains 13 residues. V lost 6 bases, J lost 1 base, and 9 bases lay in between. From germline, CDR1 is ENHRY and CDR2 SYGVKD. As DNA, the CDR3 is TGTGCCATCAGCCTTAAGAGTAACTATGGCTACACCTTC. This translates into CAISLKSNYGYTF.

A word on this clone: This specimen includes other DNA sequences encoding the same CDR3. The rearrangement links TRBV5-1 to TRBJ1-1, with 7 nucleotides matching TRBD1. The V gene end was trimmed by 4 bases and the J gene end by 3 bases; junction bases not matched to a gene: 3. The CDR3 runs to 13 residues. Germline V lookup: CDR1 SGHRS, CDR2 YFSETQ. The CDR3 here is CASSPRGYTEAFF. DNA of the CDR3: TGCGCCAGCAGCCCCAGGGGGTACACTGAAGCTTTCTTT.

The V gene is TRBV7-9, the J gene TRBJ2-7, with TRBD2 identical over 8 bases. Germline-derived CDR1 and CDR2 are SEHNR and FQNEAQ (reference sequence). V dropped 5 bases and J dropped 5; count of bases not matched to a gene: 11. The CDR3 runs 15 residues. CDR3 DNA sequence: TGTGCCAGCAGCCCAGGAACCGGGACTAGGCACGAGCAGTACTTC. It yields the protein CASSPGTGTRHEQYF.